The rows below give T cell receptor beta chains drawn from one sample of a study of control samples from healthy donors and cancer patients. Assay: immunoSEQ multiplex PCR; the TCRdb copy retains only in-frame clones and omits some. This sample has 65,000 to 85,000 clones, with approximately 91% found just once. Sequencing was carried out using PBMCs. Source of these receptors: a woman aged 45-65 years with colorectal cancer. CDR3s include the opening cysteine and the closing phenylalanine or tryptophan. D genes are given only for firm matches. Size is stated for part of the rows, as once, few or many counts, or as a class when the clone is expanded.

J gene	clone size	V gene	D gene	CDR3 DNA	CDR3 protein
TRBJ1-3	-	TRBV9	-	TGTGCCAGCAGCGTAGATAGTGGAAACACCATATATTTT	CASSVDSGNTIYF
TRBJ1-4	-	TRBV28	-	TGTGCCAGCAGTCCCCCGACCGGGGGGTATGAAAAACTGTTTTTT	CASSPPTGGYEKLFF
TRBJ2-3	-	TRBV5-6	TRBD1	TGTGCCAGCAGCTTTCAGGGGGGCACAGATACGCAGTATTTT	CASSFQGGTDTQYF
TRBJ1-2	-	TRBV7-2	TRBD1	TGTGCCAGCACTTCCGGGACAGGGGGATTTAATGGCTACACCTTC	CASTSGTGGFNGYTF
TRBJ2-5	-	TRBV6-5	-	TGTGCCAGCAGTTACTCGAAAGCGTCGGAGACCCAGTACTTC	CASSYSKASETQYF
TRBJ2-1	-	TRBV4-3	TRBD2	TGCGCCAGCAGCCAAGACCGGGGGGGCCCTCCTGAGCAGTTCTTC	CASSQDRGGPPEQFF
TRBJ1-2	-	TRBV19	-	TGTGCCAGTAGTGCTAACAGAGGATATGGCTACACCTTC	CASSANRGYGYTF
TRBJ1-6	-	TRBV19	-	TGTGCCAGTAGTGCGAACAGAAATTCACCCCTCCACTTT	CASSANRNSPLHF
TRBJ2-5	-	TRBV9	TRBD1	TGTGCCAGCAGCGGGGGGACAGGGGTCGCAGAGACCCAGTACTTC	CASSGGTGVAETQYF
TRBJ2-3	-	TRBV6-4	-	TGTGCCAGCAGAGAAGATACGCAGTATTTT	CASREDTQYF
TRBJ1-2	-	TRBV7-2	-	TGTGCCAGCAGCTTAGTGGGGGTCGGCTTCGGCTACACCTTC	CASSLVGVGFGYTF
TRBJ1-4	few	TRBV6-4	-	TGTGCCAGCCGTCTCATACCGGCCTCAACTAATGAAAAACTGTTTTTT	CASRLIPASTNEKLFF
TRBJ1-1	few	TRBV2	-	TGTGCCAGCAGTTGGGACCGACACGCCCCGGTAGGGGACACTGAAGCTTTCTTT	CASSWDRHAPVGDTEAFF
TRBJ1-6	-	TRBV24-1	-	TGTGCCTCCTCAGTAGCCGTATATAATTCACCCCTCCACTTT	CASSVAVYNSPLHF
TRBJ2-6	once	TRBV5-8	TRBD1	TGTGCCAGCAGCCGACCGACAGGGGCCACCTCTGGGGCCAACGTCCTGACTTTC	CASSRPTGATSGANVLTF
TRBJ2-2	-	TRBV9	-	TGTGCCAGCAGCCCACGGACGGGGGCGAACACCGGGGAGCTGTTTTTT	CASSPRTGANTGELFF
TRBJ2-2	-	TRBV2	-	TGTGCCAGCAGTGAAGTGCGGGGTGGCACCGGGGAGCTGTTTTTT	CASSEVRGGTGELFF
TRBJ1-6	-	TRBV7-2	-	TGTGCCAGCAACTCCGGCGGGGGGGATAATTCACCCCTCCACTTT	CASNSGGGDNSPLHF
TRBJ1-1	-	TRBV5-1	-	TGCGCCAGCAGCTTGGTCCCCGGAGCTGCAAACACTGAAGCTTTCTTT	CASSLVPGAANTEAFF
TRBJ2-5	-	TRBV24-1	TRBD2	TGTGCCACCAGTGCTAGCGGGGTAGTAGAGACCCAGTACTTC	CATSASGVVETQYF
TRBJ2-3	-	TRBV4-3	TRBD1	TGCGCCAGCAGCCAAGACCGGGACAGGGAAGGAACAGATACGCAGTATTTT	CASSQDRDREGTDTQYF
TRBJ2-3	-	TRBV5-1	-	TGCGCCAGCAGCTTGGGGGGGGCTGGCACAGATACGCAGTATTTT	CASSLGGAGTDTQYF
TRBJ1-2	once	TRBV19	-	TGTGCCAGTAGTGCAACTCTAGGACGCGGACACTATGGCTACACCTTC	CASSATLGRGHYGYTF
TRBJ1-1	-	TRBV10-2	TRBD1	TGCGCCAGCAGGGGACAGGAGTCTTTGAACACTGAAGCTTTCTTT	CASRGQESLNTEAFF
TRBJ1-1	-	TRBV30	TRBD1	TGTGCCTGGAGTGCCAGGGGGAACGCTGAAGCTTTCTTT	CAWSARGNAEAFF
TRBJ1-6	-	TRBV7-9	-	TGTGCCAGCAGCTTAGCTTTGGGTTCAGCACCCCTCCACTTT	CASSLALGSAPLHF
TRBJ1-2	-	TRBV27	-	TGTGCCAGCACCCAACCGGGCGAAAACTATGGCTACACCTTC	CASTQPGENYGYTF
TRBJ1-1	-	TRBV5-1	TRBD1	TGCGCCAGCAGCAGACCGGGACAGTCACTATCTTTCTTT	CASSRPGQSLSFF
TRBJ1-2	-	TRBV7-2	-	TGTGCCAGCAGCTTAGCAGCCGGGAACCAGGGCGGTGGCTACACCTTC	CASSLAAGNQGGGYTF
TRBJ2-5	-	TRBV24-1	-	TGTGCCACCAGTGATTTGGGGGGGACAGAAGAGACCCAGTACTTC	CATSDLGGTEETQYF